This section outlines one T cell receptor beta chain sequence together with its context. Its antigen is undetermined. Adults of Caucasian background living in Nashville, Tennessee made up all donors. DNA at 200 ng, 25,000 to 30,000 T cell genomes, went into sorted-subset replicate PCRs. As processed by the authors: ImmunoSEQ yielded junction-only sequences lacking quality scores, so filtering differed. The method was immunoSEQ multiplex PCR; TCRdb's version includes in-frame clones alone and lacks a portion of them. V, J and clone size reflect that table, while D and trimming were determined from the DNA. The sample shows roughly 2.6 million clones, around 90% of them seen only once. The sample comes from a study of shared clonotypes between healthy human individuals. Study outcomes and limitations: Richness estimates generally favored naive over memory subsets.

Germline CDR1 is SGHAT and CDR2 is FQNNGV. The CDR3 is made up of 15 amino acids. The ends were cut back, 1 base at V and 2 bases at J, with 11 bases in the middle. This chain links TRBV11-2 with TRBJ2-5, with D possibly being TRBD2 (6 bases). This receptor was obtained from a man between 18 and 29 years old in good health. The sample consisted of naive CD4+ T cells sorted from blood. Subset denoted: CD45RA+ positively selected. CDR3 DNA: TGTGCCAGCAGCTTAGCACCGGGACTGCAAGAGACCCAGTACTTC. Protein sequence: CASSLAPGLQETQYF.